This T cell receptor beta chain was recorded in a study of cytotoxic CD8 clonotypes in ibrutinib-treated CLL. Study findings and constraints: Public clonotypes proved infrequent, and on treatment they shrank or remained steady.

CDR1 and CDR2 from the germline V gene are MNHNY and SVGAGI (reference sequence). V dropped 4 bases and J dropped 3 bases, with 13 bases sitting between them. The CDR3 sequence is 14 residues long. Details on this clone: The antigen is unknown.

TCRdb's copy holds only in-frame clones and misses some; the assay was immunoSEQ multiplex PCR. The sample lists 150,000 or so clones, roughly 77% occurring once. This clonotype was sampled from a human donor with chronic lymphocytic leukemia. This chain connects TRBV6-6 to TRBJ2-7; D unresolved. Here the sequenced sample was PBMCs, taken after 12 months of ibrutinib treatment. CDR3 residues: CASSFSEGYYEQYF. CDR3 DNA: TGTGCCAGCAGTTTTTCTGAAGGCTACTACGAGCAGTACTTC.